A selection of T cell receptor beta chains follows, all from one sample in a study of shared T cell receptors in the human thymus. Here immunoSEQ multiplex PCR was the method, and the copy in TCRdb shows in-frame clones only, minus some. The table shows roughly 710,000 clones, with 70% to 90% occurring only once. These same records also appear under a second study, on human thymus T cells.

Sequencing was done on a sample of thymocytes. The receptors were sampled from a girl under three years old with a congenital heart defect. The CDR3 runs from the conserved cysteine through the conserved F or W. The order of the fields is J gene, V gene, CDR3 protein.

TRBJ2-1,TRBV19,CASSIGSGTSGGASYNEQFF
TRBJ2-7,TRBV20-1,CSVGGGYEQYF
TRBJ2-2,TRBV7-9,CASSLVRNTGELFF
TRBJ1-6,TRBV25-1,CASRFSNSPLHF
TRBJ1-2,TRBV5-4,CASRGGGDGYTF
TRBJ1-5,TRBV30,CAWSPGPLSGSNQPQHF
TRBJ1-6,TRBV11-3,CASSFYPHSPLHF
TRBJ2-1,TRBV27,CASSGQERWEQFF
TRBJ1-2,TRBV4-1,CASSVRDRVLTGSRSYGYTF
TRBJ1-4,TRBV6-5,CASSPQGLDEKLFF
TRBJ2-5,TRBV6-5,CASSSTGGRQETQYF
TRBJ1-5,TRBV6-1,CASGLNGTSIQPQHF
TRBJ1-5,TRBV6-5,CASSHRQGIQPQHF
TRBJ2-7,TRBV4-1,CASSPEKGLAGGTFYEQYF
TRBJ1-1,TRBV12-2,CASRLATRNTEAFF
TRBJ2-6,TRBV5-1,CASSLTYLGANVLTF
TRBJ1-2,TRBV5-6,CASQRGRGLSNYGYTF
TRBJ2-1,TRBV5-1,CASSLPFGGAYNEQFF
TRBJ2-2,TRBV10-3,CAILGANTGELFF
TRBJ2-7,TRBV6-5,CASSRNNRGLLF
TRBJ2-2,TRBV7-3,CASSLRQDNTGELFF
TRBJ1-1,TRBV4-1,CASSQPYQGARNTEAFF
TRBJ2-7,TRBV28,CASSLLLPEYGEQYF
TRBJ1-2,TRBV6-5,CASSLSGRNGYTF
TRBJ1-1,TRBV5-8,CASSLYQGTATFRNTEAFF
TRBJ1-2,TRBV14,CASSQDSGRSYGYTF
TRBJ1-2,TRBV14,CASSQDLRTDIYGYTF
TRBJ1-1,TRBV19,CASSRYSVPVNTEAFF
TRBJ2-7,TRBV2,CASTSGGCCDEQYF
TRBJ1-2,TRBV7-9,CASSSDRLLNYGYTF
TRBJ1-1,TRBV20-1,CIWTRNTEAFF
TRBJ2-7,TRBV5-1,CASSFSRTQGGYEQYF
TRBJ1-1,TRBV4-1,CASSSGLRAEAFF
TRBJ2-1,TRBV11-2,CASSLVGQRFYNEQFF
TRBJ1-2,TRBV14,CASAPGGGTAFGYTF
TRBJ1-5,TRBV27,CASSLTGRHSGNQPQHF
TRBJ2-2,TRBV5-6,CASSFSRYDRNTGELFF
TRBJ1-1,TRBV6-5,CASSYGVQSNTEAFF
TRBJ2-1,TRBV4-1,CASSQLKAYSYNEQFF
TRBJ2-5,TRBV7-9,CASSRLQGQETQYF
TRBJ1-1,TRBV4-2,CASSQPSGQFMNTEAFF
TRBJ1-1,TRBV7-9,CASSRLDRPNTEAFF
TRBJ1-1,TRBV9,CASSVAGAGGENTEAFF
TRBJ2-3,TRBV5-4,CASSLGGTEMYTDTQYF
TRBJ2-7,TRBV7-3,CASSLGLAGRVYEQYF
TRBJ2-5,TRBV4-1,CASSQEGLAGGPGYQETQYF
TRBJ1-1,TRBV18,CASSPPELGGTEAFF
TRBJ2-1,TRBV10-3,CAIRGQGTYNEQFF
TRBJ2-7,TRBV10-3,CAISDGPIILAGVYEQYF
TRBJ1-3,TRBV10-3,CATRGAGPSGNTIYF
TRBJ2-2,TRBV19,CASMSGLNTGELFF
TRBJ2-7,TRBV29-1,CSVDLGQGLSYEQYF
TRBJ1-6,TRBV12-5,CASGPTRGRGRNSPLHF
TRBJ1-3,TRBV6-1,CASSEQAVFSGNTIYF
TRBJ2-7,TRBV10-3,CAISESKIAEYEQYF
TRBJ1-5,TRBV4-2,CASSQRVPDRGRSIGPQHF